This TCR beta chain was identified during a study of T-cell reconstitution after alpha-beta-depleted transplantation in children. This clonotype was detected many times. Preparation of the TCRbeta library involved a method that used unique molecular identifiers. TCRdb called the PCR reads again in MiXCR, with one record for every CDR3 protein. The table records around 410,000 distinct CDR3 sequences, about 11% of them present only once. The CDR3 is made up of 13 amino acids. Between the trimmed V and J ends, which lost 1 base and 0 bases, there was a span of 4 bases. Source: PBMCs from the stem cell graft donor, taken from the stem cell graft. The V gene is TRBV12-3 or TRBV12-4, the J gene TRBJ2-7, with D hard to call. The clonotype originates from a human donor who donated a stem cell graft to a child with acute myeloid leukemia. CDR3 sequence reads: CASSLGYSYEQYF. The CDR3 nucleotides are TGTGCCAGCAGTTTAGGGTACTCCTACGAGCAGTACTTC.